Here is one T cell receptor beta chain with its context. This entry belongs to a study of T cells in Graves' hyperthyroidism and ophthalmopathy. The investigators amplified TCR beta CDR3 regions from RNA transcripts. The TCR CDR3 was amplified in a first-round RT-PCR using the HTBI primer set. TCRdb re-derived calls from the multiplex PCR reads in MiXCR, one entry per CDR3 protein. The sample has around 690,000 distinct CDR3 sequences, under 25% seen once. Ophthalmopathy in the patients scored at least 3 on Clinical Activity Score and at least 4 on NOSPECS grade, lasting under 3 months. Orbital computed tomography and thyroid ultrasound, together with serum TRAb and thyroxine and clinical symptoms, were used for diagnoses. The receptor's source is a man aged 25 to 45 with Graves' ophthalmopathy. Source material: blood.

CDR3 bases: TGTGCCAGCAGGATCAGGGCCTACGAGCAGTACTTC. Translating gives CASRIRAYEQYF. The chain carries TRBV6-2 or TRBV6-3 and TRBJ2-7, with D tentatively TRBD1 (5 bases). The V gene lost 6 bases and the J gene lost 2 bases, with 8 bases spanning the gap. The CDR3 is made up of 12 amino acids. Germline V gene sequence: CDR1 MNHEY, CDR2 SVGEGT.